This T cell receptor (beta chain) originates from a study of blood T cell repertoires in COVID-19. Sequencing used immunoSEQ multiplex PCR; TCRdb keeps in-frame clones, though not all of them. The sample has 200,000 to 250,000 clones, 75% to 85% seen once. The V end was cut by 1 base, the J end by 8 bases, with 15 bases between. This CDR3 region has 15 residues. Germline V gene data show CDR1 as LNHDA and CDR2 as SQIVND (reference sequence). The V call is TRBV19, the J call TRBJ2-1; tentative D call: TRBD2 (7 bases). The sample taken for sequencing was peripheral blood. The source is a woman between 50 and 59 years old with acute or convalescent COVID-19. The CDR3 here is CASSIVGGGFDEQFF. The CDR3 DNA reads TGTGCCAGTAGTATAGTGGGGGGGGGCTTTGATGAGCAGTTCTTC.